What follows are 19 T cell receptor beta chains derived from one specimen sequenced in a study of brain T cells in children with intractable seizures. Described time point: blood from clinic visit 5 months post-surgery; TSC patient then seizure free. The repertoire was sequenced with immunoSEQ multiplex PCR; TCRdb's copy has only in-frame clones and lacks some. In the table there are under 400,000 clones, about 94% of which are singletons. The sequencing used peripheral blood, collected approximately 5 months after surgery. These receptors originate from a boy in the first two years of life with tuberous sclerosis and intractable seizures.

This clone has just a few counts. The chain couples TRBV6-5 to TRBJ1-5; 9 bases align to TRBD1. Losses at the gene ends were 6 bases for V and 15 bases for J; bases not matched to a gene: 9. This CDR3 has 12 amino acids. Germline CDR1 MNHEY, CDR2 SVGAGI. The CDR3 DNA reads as TGTGCCAGCAGCCGGGGGACAGGGAAACGGCATTTT. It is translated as CASSRGTGKRHF.

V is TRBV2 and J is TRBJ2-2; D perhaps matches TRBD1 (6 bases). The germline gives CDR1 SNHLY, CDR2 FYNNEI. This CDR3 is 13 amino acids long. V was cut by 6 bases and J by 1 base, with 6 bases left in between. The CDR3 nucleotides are TGTGCCAGCAGGACAGGGAACACCGGGGAGCTGTTTTTT. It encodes CASRTGNTGELFF.

This CDR3 is CASTGDSGLGAQFF. In nucleotides, the CDR3 is TGTGCCAGCACGGGTGATAGCGGCCTGGGGGCGCAGTTCTTC. This rearrangement joins TRBV9 to TRBJ2-1; D might be TRBD1 or TRBD2, each matching 6 bases. CDR1 is SGDLS and CDR2 is YYNGEE in the germline V gene. Trimming pared 6 bases from V and 12 bases from J, leaving 22 bases between. The CDR3 runs to 14 residues.

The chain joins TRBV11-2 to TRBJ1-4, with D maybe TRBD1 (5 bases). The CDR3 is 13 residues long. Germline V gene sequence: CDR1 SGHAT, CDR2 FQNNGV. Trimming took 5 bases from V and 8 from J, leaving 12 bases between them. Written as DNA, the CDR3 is TGTGCCAGCAGCCTAGGAGGGGACGAAAAACTGTTTTTT. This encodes CASSLGGDEKLFF.

CDR3 in amino acids: CASSVAGLDSNEQFF. DNA of the CDR3: TGTGCCAGCAGCGTAGCCGGGCTTGATTCTAATGAGCAGTTCTTC. The chain recombines TRBV9 with TRBJ2-1, with D unclear. The CDR3 has 15 residues. V was pared by 0 bases and J by 7 bases, with 14 bases between. The germline V gene encodes CDR1 SGDLS and CDR2 YYNGEE.

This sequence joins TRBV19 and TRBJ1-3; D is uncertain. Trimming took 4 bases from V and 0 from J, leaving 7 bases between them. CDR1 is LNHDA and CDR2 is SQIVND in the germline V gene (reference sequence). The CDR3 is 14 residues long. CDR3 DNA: TGTGCCAGTAGTAATCCCGACTCTGGAAACACCATATATTTT. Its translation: CASSNPDSGNTIYF.

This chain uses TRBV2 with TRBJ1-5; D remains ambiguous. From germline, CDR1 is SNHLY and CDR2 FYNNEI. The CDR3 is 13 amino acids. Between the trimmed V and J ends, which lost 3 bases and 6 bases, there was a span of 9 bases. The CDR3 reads CASSDLGFQPQHF. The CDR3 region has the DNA TGTGCCAGCAGTGACTTGGGTTTTCAGCCCCAGCATTTT.

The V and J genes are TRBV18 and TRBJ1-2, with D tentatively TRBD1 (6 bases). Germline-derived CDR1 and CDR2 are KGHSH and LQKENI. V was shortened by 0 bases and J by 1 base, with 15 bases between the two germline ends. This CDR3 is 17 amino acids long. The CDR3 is CASSPPSGGVFNYGYTF. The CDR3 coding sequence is TGTGCCAGCTCACCACCGTCGGGGGGCGTATTTAACTATGGCTACACCTTC.

The CDR3 DNA reads as TGTGCCAGCAGTGACGCGGGCAATCAGCCCCAGCATTTT. Translation gives CASSDAGNQPQHF. The chain uses TRBV25-1 and TRBJ1-5; D unresolved. V was clipped by 3 bases and J by 2 bases, with 5 bases between them. Germline CDR1 is MGHDK and CDR2 is SYGVNS. CDR3 length equals 13 residues.

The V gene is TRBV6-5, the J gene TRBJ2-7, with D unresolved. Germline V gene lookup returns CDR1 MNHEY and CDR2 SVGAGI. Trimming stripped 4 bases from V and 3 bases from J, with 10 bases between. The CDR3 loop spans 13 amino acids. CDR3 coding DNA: TGTGCCAGCAGTTCCCCAGCGATCTACGAGCAGTACTTC. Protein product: CASSSPAIYEQYF.

Here the CDR3 reads CASSDMSRGETQYF. DNA of the CDR3: TGTGCCAGCAGCGATATGTCTCGGGGGGAGACCCAGTACTTC. The V call is TRBV5-4, the J call TRBJ2-5, with D tentatively TRBD2 (6 bases). Trimming cost V 4 bases and J 5 bases, with 15 bases left between them. Germline V lookup: CDR1 SGHNT, CDR2 YYREEE (reference sequence). CDR3 length: 14 residues. The full variable domain, with the rest looked up from reference TRBV5-4 and TRBJ2-5, is ETGVTQSPTHLIKTRGQQVTLRCSSQSGHNTVSWYQQALGQGPQFIFQYYREEENGRGNFPPRFSGLQFPNYSSELNVNALELDDSALYLCASSDMSRGETQYFGPGTRLLVL.

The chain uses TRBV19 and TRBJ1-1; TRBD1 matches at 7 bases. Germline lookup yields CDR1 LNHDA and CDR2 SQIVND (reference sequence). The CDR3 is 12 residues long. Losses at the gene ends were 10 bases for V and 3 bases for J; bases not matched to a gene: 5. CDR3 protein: CATDRADTEAFF. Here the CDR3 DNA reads TGTGCCACAGACAGGGCGGACACTGAAGCTTTCTTT.

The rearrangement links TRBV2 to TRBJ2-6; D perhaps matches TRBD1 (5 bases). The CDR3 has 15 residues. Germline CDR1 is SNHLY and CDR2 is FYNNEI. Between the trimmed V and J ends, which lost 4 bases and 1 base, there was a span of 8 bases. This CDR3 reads CASSAQGSGANVLTF. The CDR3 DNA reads TGTGCCAGCAGTGCGCAGGGTTCTGGGGCCAACGTCCTGACTTTC.

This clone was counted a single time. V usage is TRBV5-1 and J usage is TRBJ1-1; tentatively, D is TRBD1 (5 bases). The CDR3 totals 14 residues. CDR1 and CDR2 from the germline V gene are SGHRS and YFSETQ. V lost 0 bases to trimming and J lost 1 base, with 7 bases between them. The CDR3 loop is CASSLAGPNTEAFF. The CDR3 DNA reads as TGCGCCAGCAGCTTGGCAGGGCCGAACACTGAAGCTTTCTTT.

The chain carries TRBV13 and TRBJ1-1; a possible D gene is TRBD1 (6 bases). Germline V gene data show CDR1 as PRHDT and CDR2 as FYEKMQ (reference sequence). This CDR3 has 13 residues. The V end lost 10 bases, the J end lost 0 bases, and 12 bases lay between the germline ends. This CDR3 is CATLQGMNTEAFF. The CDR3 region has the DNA TGTGCCACCCTACAGGGTATGAACACTGAAGCTTTCTTT.

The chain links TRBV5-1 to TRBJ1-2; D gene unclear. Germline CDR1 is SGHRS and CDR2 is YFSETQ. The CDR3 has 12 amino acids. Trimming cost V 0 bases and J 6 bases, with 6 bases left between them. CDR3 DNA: TGCGCCAGCAGCTTGGCTCAGGATGGCTACACCTTC. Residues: CASSLAQDGYTF.

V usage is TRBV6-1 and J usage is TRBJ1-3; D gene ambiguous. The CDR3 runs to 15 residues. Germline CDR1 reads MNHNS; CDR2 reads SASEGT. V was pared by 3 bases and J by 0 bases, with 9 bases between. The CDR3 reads CASSEYLSSGNTIYF. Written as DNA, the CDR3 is TGTGCCAGCAGTGAGTACCTAAGCTCTGGAAACACCATATATTTT.

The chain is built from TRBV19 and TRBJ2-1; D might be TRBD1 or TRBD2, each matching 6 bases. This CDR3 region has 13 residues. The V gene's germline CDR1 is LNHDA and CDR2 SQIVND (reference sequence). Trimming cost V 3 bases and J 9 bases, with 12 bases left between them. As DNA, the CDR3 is TGTGCCAGTAGTATGGAAGGGGGGATTGAGCAGTTCTTC. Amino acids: CASSMEGGIEQFF.

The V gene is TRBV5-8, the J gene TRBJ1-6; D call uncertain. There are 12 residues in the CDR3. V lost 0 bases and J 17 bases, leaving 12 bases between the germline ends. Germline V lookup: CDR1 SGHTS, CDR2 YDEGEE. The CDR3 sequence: CASSLALPRIHF. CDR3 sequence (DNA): TGTGCCAGCAGCTTGGCCCTCCCGCGCATCCACTTT. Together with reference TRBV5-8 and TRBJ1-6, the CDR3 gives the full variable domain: EAGVTQSPTHLIKTRGQQATLRCSPISGHTSVYWYQQALGLGLQFLLWYDEGEERNRGNFPPRFSGRQFPNYSSELNVNALELEDSALYLCASSLALPRIHFGNGTRLTVT.